The source of this TCR beta chain is a study of T cell repertoires in cytomegalovirus infection. The V end was cut by 4 bases, the J end by 2 bases, with 12 bases between. The CDR3 runs to 14 residues. Germline values: CDR1 SGHKS, CDR2 YYEKEE (reference sequence). Using its own MiXCR run on the reads, TCRdb lists one record per CDR3 protein. The sample has 200,000 to 300,000 distinct CDR3 sequences; over 8% are singletons. This clonotype originated in a human donor in good health (CMV status not recorded). Some clones in this sample may be carry-over from other donors' samples. The chain combines TRBV5-5 with TRBJ2-5, with D perhaps matching TRBD1 (5 bases). Sequencing was carried out using PBMCs. The DNA of the CDR3 is TGTGCCAGCAGCGTCTTCAGACAGCAAGAGACCCAGTACTTC. This codes for CASSVFRQQETQYF.